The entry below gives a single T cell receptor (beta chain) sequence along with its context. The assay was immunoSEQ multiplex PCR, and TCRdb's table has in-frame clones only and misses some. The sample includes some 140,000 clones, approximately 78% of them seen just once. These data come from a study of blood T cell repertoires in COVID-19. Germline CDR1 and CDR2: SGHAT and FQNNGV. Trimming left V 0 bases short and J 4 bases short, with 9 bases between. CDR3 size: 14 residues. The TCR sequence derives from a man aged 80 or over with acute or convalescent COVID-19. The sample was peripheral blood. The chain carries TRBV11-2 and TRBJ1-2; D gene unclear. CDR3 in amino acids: CASSLDPTVYGYTF. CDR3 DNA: TGTGCCAGCAGCTTAGATCCCACGGTCTATGGCTACACCTTC.